This TCR beta chain was observed in a study of vaccination effects on CD4 cells after COVID-19. This table comes from immunoSEQ multiplex PCR, and its TCRdb copy is limited to in-frame clones, with some not included. The data hold about 70,000 clones, with roughly 73% observed a single time. With respect to this clone: Its antigen remains unknown.

Regarding the study as a whole: Marked contraction was observed in infection-induced and vaccine-induced clones late after vaccination. Few convalescent patients and no early post-infection timepoints were included in the study.

V lost 4 bases to trimming and J lost 2 bases, with 15 bases between them. The CDR3 consists of 15 residues. Germline V gives CDR1 KGHSH, CDR2 LQKENI. ViraFEST assay sequencing came after antigen-specific CD4+ T cells were expanded with viral peptide pools. Isolation of CD4+ T cells took place after ten to eleven days of culture. SARS-CoV-2 infection was confirmed by PCR in the person between March and December 2020. The chain is built from TRBV18 and TRBJ2-7; weak D call: TRBD1 (6 bases). This TCR came from a human donor who had a prior SARS-CoV-2 infection. The sequencing here drew on CD4+ T cells from PBMCs cultured with HIV peptides, taken before COVID-19 vaccination. Indicated subset: HIV-1 Nef peptide pool negative control/reference culture. Here the CDR3 reads CASSLGQGTTYEQYF. Here the CDR3 DNA reads TGTGCCAGCTCACTCGGGCAGGGGACGACCTACGAGCAGTACTTC.